One TCR beta chain is described in this entry. No antigen is known for it. The data stem from a study of cytomegalovirus exposure and HLA in healthy donors. General observations from the study: Later examination showed HLA-associated TCR beta chains had greater clonal expansion than equally common others.

Primers for the PCR totalled 60 Vbeta and 13 Jbeta. Method: immunoSEQ multiplex PCR; TCRdb's copy keeps in-frame clones and lacks some. This sample yields around 300,000 clones, of which approximately 90% are seen a single time; roughly 2.3% belongs to the top ten. The J segment lost 6 bases and the V segment lost 4 bases, leaving 11 bases of the junction unmatched. Germline V gene sequence: CDR1 SQVTM, CDR2 ANQGSEA. The CDR3 runs 15 residues. The sequence derives from a woman aged 18-30 years in good health and CMV-seronegative. This rearrangement joins TRBV29-1 to TRBJ2-3, with 9 bases lining up with TRBD2. The sequenced material came from PBMCs. The CDR3 coding sequence is TGCAGCGTTGGGGTTTCGGCGGGGGGGCAGGATACGCAGTATTTT. The encoded protein is CSVGVSAGGQDTQYF.